The sequence of this TCR beta chain was determined in a study of cytomegalovirus exposure and HLA in healthy donors. Overall study findings and caveats: Within an earlier analysis, most TCR beta V segments proved productive either about 87% or about 30% of the time.

PCR primers comprised 60 Vbeta and 13 Jbeta primers. The repertoire was sequenced with immunoSEQ multiplex PCR; TCRdb's copy has only in-frame clones and lacks some. The sample contains 25,000 to 35,000 clones, about 60% of which appear only once. A remark on this clone: What it binds is unknown.

The sample taken for sequencing was PBMCs. The TCR was taken from a man aged 50 to 59 in good health and CMV-seropositive.

The DNA for the CDR3 is TGTGCCAGCAGCTTGAGGAGGGAGGGAAATCAGCCCCAGCATTTT. Translated, it gives CASSLRREGNQPQHF. The rearrangement uses TRBV7-2 and TRBJ1-5; D is ambiguous. This CDR3 spans 15 amino acids. V lost 3 bases and J lost 4, with 13 bases in between. CDR1 is SGHTA and CDR2 is FQGNSA in the germline V gene.